These 2 T cell receptor beta chains originate from one sample sequenced in a study of OX40 agonist ivuxolimab in advanced cancers. The method was immunoSEQ multiplex PCR; TCRdb's version includes in-frame clones alone and lacks a portion of them. The sample gives roughly 40,000 clones, about 86% of which show up once; 20% to 25% is in the top ten. The starting material was CD4+ or CD8+ T cells sorted from blood, obtained in a trial of the OX40 agonist ivuxolimab. The receptor set was obtained from an adult with an advanced solid tumor such as melanoma, head and neck, liver or kidney cancer.

V usage is TRBV2 and J usage is TRBJ2-2; D possibly corresponds to TRBD1 (5 bases). Trimming removed 10 bases from V and 2 bases from J, with 14 bases in between. The CDR3 runs to 14 residues. The germline CDR1 and CDR2 sequences are SNHLY and FYNNEI. CDR3 nucleotides: TGTGCCACCAGGGAACACCTCAACACCGGGGAGCTGTTTTTT. Amino acid sequence: CATREHLNTGELFF. Full variable domain (rest looked up from reference TRBV2 and TRBJ2-2): EPEVTQTPSHQVTQMGQEVILRCVPISNHLYFYWYRQILGQKVEFLVSFYNNEISEKSEIFDDQFSVERPDGSNFTLKIRSTKLEDSAMYFCATREHLNTGELFFGEGSRLTVL.

This clone was picked up a small number of times. The chain carries TRBV4-1 and TRBJ2-7; D perhaps matches TRBD2 (6 bases). Looked up from germline, CDR1 is MGHRA and CDR2 is YSYEKL. V was pared by 1 base and J by 0 bases, with 7 bases between. The CDR3 spans 14 residues. The CDR3 sequence: CASSQVGGSYEQYF. The CDR3 region has the DNA TGCGCCAGCAGCCAAGTGGGGGGCTCCTACGAGCAGTACTTC.